The source of this T cell receptor beta chain is a study of shared clonotypes between healthy human individuals. Study in general: Every donor yielded three CD4 naive, three CD4 memory, two CD8 naive and one CD8 memory plate.

TCRdb's copy holds only in-frame clones and misses some; the assay was immunoSEQ multiplex PCR. The profile shows 1.4 million to 1.5 million clones, roughly 95% of them singletons. What was sequenced was naive CD4+ T cells sorted from blood. Subset described: CD45RA+ positively selected. This TCR was sampled from a man between 25 and 39 years old in good health.

CDR3 sequence reads: CASSDWFDVGNTGELFF. The CDR3 DNA sequence: TGCGCCAGCAGTGACTGGTTTGACGTTGGGAACACCGGGGAGCTGTTTTTT. The rearrangement links TRBV10-2 to TRBJ2-2; D unclear. The CDR3 length is 17 residues. V shed 3 bases and J shed 1 base, with 15 bases lying between them. In germline, CDR1 is WSHSY, CDR2 SAAADI.